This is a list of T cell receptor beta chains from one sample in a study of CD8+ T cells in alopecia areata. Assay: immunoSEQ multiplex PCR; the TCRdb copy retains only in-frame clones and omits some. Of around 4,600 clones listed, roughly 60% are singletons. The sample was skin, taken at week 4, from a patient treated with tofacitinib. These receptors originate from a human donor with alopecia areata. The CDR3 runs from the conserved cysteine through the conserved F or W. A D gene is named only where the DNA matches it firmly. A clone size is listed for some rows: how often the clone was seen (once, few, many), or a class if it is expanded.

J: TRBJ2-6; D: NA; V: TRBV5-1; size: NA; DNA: TGCGCCAGCAGTATCATTGGGAAGGTGGGGGCCAACGCCCTGACTTTC; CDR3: CASSIIGKVGANALTF
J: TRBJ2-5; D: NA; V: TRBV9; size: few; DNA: TGTGCCAGCAGCGTAGGAGAAGCTAGCTGGGAGACCCAGTACTTC; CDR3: CASSVGEASWETQYF
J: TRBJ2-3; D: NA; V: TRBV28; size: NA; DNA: TGTGCCAGCAGTAGACAACAGGTGTCTGGCACAGATACGCAGTATTTT; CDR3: CASSRQQVSGTDTQYF
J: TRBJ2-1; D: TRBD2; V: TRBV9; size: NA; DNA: TGTGCCAGCAGCTTCTCCGGGACTAGCGGCTCAACCTTAGGAAATGAGCAGTTCTTC; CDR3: CASSFSGTSGSTLGNEQFF
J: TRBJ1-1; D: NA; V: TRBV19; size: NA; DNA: TGTGCCAGTAGTACCCTCCCGGGACTGCCAGACACTGAAGCTTTCTTT; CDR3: CASSTLPGLPDTEAFF
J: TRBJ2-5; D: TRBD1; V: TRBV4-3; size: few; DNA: TGCGCCAGCAGCCCCCGACAGGGCTGGTACCAAGAGACCCAGTACTTC; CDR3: CASSPRQGWYQETQYF
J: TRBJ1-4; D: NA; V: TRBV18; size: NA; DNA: TGTGCCAGCTCAATGAGAGAGAGGAATGAAAAACTGTTTTTT; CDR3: CASSMRERNEKLFF
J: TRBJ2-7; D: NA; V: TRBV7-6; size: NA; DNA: TGTGCCAGCAGCATCCACCAGGGACCAGGTTACGAGCAGTACTTC; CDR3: CASSIHQGPGYEQYF
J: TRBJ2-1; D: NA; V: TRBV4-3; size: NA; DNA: TGCGCCAGCAGCCATAGTGCAGGGGGGGATGAGCAGTTCTTC; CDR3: CASSHSAGGDEQFF
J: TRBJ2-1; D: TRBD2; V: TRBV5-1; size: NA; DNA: TGCGCCAGCAGCCCCGGACTAGCCGACCCCTACAATGAGCAGTTCTTC; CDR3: CASSPGLADPYNEQFF
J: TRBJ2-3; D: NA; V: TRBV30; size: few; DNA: TGTGCCTGGAGGTTCTACGATACGCAGTATTTT; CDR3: CAWRFYDTQYF
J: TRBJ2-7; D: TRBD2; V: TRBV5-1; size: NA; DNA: TGCGCCAGCAGCTTTGGGACTAGCGGCTACGAGCAGTACTTC; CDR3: CASSFGTSGYEQYF
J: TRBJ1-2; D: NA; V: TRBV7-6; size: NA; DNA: TGTGCCAGCAGCAACGTGGATAAATCTCGAAAGACCTATGGCTACACCTTC; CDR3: CASSNVDKSRKTYGYTF
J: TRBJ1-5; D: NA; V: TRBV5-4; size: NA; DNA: TGTGCCAGCAGCGGGCGGTTCCGGGCCCAGCATTTT; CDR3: CASSGRFRAQHF
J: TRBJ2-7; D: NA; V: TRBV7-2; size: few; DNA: TGTGCCAGCAGCTCCTTGACAGGAGGTCCTATGGCCGAGCAGTACTTC; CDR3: CASSSLTGGPMAEQYF
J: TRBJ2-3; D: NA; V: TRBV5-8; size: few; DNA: TGTGCCAGCAGCCACGCGCGGGGAGGTTGGACAGATACGCAGTATTTT; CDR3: CASSHARGGWTDTQYF
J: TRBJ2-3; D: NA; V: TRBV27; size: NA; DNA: TGTGCCAGCAGTTTCGCAGCAGATACGCAGTATTTT; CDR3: CASSFAADTQYF
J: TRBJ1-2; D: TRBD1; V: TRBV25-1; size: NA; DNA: TGTGCCAGCAGTGCCCCGGGGGACAGGGGTGGCTACACCTTC; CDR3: CASSAPGDRGGYTF
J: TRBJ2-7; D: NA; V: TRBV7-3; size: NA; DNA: TGTGCCAGAGGAGGCTTACCCCCTCCAGAGTCCTACGAGCAGTACTTC; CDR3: CARGGLPPPESYEQYF
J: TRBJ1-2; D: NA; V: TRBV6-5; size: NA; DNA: TGTGCCAGCAGTTACTCGAATCGGGGTGGCTACACCTTC; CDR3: CASSYSNRGGYTF
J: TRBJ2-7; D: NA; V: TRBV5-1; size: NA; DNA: TGCGCCAGCAGTGTGACAGACTACTACGAGCAGTACTTC; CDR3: CASSVTDYYEQYF
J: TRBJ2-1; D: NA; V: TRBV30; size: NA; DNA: TGTGCCTGGAACACTCCGGGACTGGGACATTACGAGCAGTTCTTC; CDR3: CAWNTPGLGHYEQFF
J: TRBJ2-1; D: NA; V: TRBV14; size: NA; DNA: TGTGCCAGCAGCCAAGACTGGCGACCCGCCTACAATGAGCAGTTCTTC; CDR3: CASSQDWRPAYNEQFF
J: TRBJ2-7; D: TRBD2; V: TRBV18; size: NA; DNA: TGTGCCAGCTCACCGGCCTCTAGCGGGAGTGTCTACGAGCAGTACTTC; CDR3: CASSPASSGSVYEQYF
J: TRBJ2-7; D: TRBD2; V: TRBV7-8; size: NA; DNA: TGTGCCAGCAGCTTCGGACTAGCGGGAAAGGGCGAGCAGTACTTC; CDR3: CASSFGLAGKGEQYF
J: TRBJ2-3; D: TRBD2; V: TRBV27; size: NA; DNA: TGTGCCAGCAAAATTAGCGGGAGCACAGATACGCAGTATTTT; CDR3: CASKISGSTDTQYF
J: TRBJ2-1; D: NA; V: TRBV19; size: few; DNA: TGTGCCAGTAGTATATTCGGTGAGGACAATGAGCAGTTCTTC; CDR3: CASSIFGEDNEQFF
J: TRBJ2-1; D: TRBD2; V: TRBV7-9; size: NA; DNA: TGTGCCAGCAGGGCCGGGACTAGCGGGACCGGTGAGCAGTTCTTC; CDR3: CASRAGTSGTGEQFF
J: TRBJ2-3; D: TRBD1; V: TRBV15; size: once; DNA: TGTGCCACGGAACAGGGGGGATTCACAGATACGCGGTATTTT; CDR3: CATEQGGFTDTRYF
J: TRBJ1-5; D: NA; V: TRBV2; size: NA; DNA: TGTGCCAGTGAAGGTAGCAATCAGCCCCAGCATTTT; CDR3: CASEGSNQPQHF
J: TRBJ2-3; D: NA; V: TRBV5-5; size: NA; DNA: TGTGCCAGCAGCCTCCTGCCTGGCGGGGTGGGAGATACGCAGTATTTT; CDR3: CASSLLPGGVGDTQYF
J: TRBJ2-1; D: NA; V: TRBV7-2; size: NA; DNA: TGTGCCAGCAGCTTATTTCTAGCCTCCTACAATGAGCAGTTCTTC; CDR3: CASSLFLASYNEQFF
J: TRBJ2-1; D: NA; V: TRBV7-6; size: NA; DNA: TGTGCCAGCAGCCCTACCTACAATGAGCAGTTCTTC; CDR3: CASSPTYNEQFF
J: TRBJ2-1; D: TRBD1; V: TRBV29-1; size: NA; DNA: TGCAGCGTTGAAGTCCCACCGGGACAGGGGTCCGAGATATCCTCCTACAATGAGCAGTTCTTC; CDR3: CSVEVPPGQGSEISSYNEQFF
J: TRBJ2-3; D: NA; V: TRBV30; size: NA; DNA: TGTGCCTGGAGCTCAGGGGGGATTGGAGATACGCAGTATTTT; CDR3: CAWSSGGIGDTQYF
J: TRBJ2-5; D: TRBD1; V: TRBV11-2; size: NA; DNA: TGTGCCAGCAGCTTAGAACGGGACAGACAAGAGACCCAGTACTTC; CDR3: CASSLERDRQETQYF